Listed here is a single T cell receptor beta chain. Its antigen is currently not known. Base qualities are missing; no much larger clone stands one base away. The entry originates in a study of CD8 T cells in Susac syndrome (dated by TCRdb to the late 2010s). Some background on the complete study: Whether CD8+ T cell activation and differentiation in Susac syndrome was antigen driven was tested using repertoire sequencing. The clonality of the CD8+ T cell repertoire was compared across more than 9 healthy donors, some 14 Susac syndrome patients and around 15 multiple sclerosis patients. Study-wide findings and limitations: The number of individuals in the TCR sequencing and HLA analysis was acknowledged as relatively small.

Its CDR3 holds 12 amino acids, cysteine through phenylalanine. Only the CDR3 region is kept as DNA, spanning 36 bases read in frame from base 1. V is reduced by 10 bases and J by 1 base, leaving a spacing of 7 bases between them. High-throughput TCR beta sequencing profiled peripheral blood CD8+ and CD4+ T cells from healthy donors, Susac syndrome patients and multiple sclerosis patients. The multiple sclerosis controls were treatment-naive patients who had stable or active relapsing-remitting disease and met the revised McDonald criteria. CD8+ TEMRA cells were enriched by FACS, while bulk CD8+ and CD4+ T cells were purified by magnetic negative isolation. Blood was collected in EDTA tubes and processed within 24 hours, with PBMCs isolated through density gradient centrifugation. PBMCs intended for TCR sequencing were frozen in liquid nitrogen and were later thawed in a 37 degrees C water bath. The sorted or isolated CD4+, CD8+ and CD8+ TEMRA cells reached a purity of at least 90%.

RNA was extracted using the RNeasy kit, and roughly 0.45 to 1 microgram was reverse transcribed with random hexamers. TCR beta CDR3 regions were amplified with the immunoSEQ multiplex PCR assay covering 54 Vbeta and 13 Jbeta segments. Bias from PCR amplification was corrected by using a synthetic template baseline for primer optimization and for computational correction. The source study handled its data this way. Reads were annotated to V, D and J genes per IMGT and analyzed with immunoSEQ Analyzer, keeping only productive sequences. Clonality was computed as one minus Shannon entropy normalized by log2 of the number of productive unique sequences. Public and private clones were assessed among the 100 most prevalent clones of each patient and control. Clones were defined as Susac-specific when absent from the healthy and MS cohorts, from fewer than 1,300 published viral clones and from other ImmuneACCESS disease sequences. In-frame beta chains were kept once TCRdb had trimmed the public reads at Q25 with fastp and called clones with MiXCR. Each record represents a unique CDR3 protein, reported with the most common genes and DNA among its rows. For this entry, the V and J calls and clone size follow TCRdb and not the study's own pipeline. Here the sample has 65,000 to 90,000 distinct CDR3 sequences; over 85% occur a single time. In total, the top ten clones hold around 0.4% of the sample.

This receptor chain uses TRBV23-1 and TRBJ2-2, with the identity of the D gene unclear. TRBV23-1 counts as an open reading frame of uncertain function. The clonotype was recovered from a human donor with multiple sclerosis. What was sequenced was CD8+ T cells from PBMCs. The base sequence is TGCGCCAACACCGTGAACACCGGGGAGCTGTTTTTT. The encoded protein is CANTVNTGELFF.